This T cell receptor beta chain was recovered during a study of read filtering for tumor transcriptome and immune sequencing. This clonotype occurred many times. This library used roughly 400 ng RNA and molecular barcoded adaptors spanning alpha/delta and beta/gamma chains. TCRdb passed the reads through MiXCR, listing each CDR3 protein once. The table shows about 14,000 distinct CDR3 sequences, with over 20% occurring only once. The sample was a population of CD138-negative cells sorted from bone marrow. The clonotype was recovered from a donor at least 40 years old with multiple myeloma.

CDR3 loop: CASRTQGPDSGNTIYF. For the CDR3, the DNA is TGTGCCAGCAGGACACAGGGGCCTGACTCTGGAAACACCATATATTTT. The rearrangement links TRBV3-1 to TRBJ1-3; 7 nucleotides line up with TRBD1. The ends lost 6 bases at V and 0 bases at J; junction bases unmatched: 8. Germline V gives CDR1 LGHDT, CDR2 YNNKEL (reference sequence). The CDR3 spans 16 residues.